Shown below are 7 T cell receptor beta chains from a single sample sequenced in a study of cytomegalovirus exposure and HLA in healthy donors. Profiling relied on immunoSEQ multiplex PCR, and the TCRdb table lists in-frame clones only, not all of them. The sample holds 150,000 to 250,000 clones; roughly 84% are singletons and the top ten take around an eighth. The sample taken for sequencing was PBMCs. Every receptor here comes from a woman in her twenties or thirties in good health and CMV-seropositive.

CDR3 nucleotides: TGTGCCAGCTCACCCCCTGGGAGGGGTGATAACTATGGCTACACCTTC. Translation: CASSPPGRGDNYGYTF. V gene TRBV18 combines with J gene TRBJ1-2; possibly TRBD1 for D (5 bases). Germline V gene lookup returns CDR1 KGHSH and CDR2 LQKENI. This CDR3 has 16 residues. With 3 bases removed from V and 1 base from J, the gap between germline ends came to 15 bases.

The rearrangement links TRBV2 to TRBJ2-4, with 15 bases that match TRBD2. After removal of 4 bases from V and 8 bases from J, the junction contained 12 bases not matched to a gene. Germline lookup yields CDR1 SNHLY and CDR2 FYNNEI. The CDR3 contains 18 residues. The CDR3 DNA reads TGTGCCAGCAGTGCCCTGGGACTAGCGGGAGGCGGGGGGGACATTCAGTACTTC. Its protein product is CASSALGLAGGGGDIQYF.

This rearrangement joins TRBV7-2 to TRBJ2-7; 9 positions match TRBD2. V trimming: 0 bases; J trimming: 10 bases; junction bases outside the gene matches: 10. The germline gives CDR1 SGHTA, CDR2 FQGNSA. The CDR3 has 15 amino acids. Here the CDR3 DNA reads TGTGCCAGCAGCTTAGCCCCGGGACTAGCTGTAGACCAGTACTTC. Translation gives CASSLAPGLAVDQYF.

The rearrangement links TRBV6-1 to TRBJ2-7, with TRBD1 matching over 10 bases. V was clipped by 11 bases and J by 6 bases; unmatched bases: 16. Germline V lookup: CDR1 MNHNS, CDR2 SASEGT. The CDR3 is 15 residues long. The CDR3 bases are TGTGCCCTCCCCCCCCGGACAGGGGGAAAACGCGAGCAGTACTTC. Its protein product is CALPPRTGGKREQYF.

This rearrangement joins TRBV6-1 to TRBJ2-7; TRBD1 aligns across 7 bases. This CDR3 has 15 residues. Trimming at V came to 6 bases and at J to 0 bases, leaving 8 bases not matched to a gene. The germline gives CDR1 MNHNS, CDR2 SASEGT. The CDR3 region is CASRGTGARSYEQYF. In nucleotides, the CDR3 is TGTGCCAGCAGGGGTACAGGGGCCCGCTCCTACGAGCAGTACTTC.

CDR3 sequence reads: CASNPDRGPTEAFF. In DNA, the CDR3 is TGTGCCAGCAATCCGGACAGGGGTCCCACTGAAGCTTTCTTT. The chain is built from TRBV2 and TRBJ1-1; TRBD1 aligns across 9 bases. This CDR3 has 14 residues. Germline CDR1 SNHLY, CDR2 FYNNEI. Losses at the gene ends were 7 bases for V and 4 bases for J; bases not matched to a gene: 7.

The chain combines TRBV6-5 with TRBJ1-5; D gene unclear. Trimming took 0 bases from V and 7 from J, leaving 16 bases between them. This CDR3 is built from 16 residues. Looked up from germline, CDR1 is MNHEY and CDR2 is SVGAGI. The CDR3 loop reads CASSYSFPAEGQPQHF. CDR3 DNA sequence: TGTGCCAGCAGTTACTCCTTTCCCGCGGAGGGACAGCCCCAGCATTTT.